Listed below are T cell receptor beta chains from one sample, sequenced in a study of OX40 agonist ivuxolimab in advanced cancers. The repertoire was sequenced with immunoSEQ multiplex PCR; TCRdb's copy has only in-frame clones and lacks some. The sample includes tens of thousands of clones, 80% to 90% of them seen just once. The starting material was CD4+ or CD8+ T cells sorted from blood, obtained in a trial of the OX40 agonist ivuxolimab. The receptors stem from an adult with an advanced solid tumor such as melanoma, head and neck, liver or kidney cancer. The conserved cysteine and the conserved F or W are not part of the CDR3 here. Each record gives: J gene, V gene, CDR3 protein.

TRBJ2-1,TRBV4-3,ASSQVAGLQQF
TRBJ2-1,TRBV4-3,ASSQGLAGYNEQF
TRBJ2-1,TRBV4-1,ASSQADSYSYNEQF
TRBJ1-4,TRBV18,ASSPPSSEKLF
TRBJ1-4,TRBV5-5,ASSAGQGLNEKLF
TRBJ1-1,TRBV11-2,ASSLGRGTVFRGTEAF
TRBJ2-1,TRBV10-1,ASSELTSGRDNEQF
TRBJ2-1,TRBV7-2,ASSLAVGNGQQF
TRBJ2-3,TRBV19,ASSRGQGTHTDTQY
TRBJ2-3,TRBV11-3,ASSLGLREGQDTQY
TRBJ2-3,TRBV7-3,ASSRTSGHTDTQY
TRBJ2-3,TRBV7-2,ASSSSVLSTDTQY
TRBJ2-2,TRBV9,ASSVGGTGELF
TRBJ1-2,TRBV19,ASSISGGLTYGYT
TRBJ1-2,TRBV2,ASSGLSSGLYGYT
TRBJ2-4,TRBV11-3,ASSLGTQGLSSQY
TRBJ1-1,TRBV18,ASSPPLGVGEAF
TRBJ2-1,TRBV11-3,ASSFPGTGAYNEQF
TRBJ1-1,TRBV27,ASSLYVAGMNTEAF
TRBJ2-3,TRBV7-9,ASSLGDSRGTDTQY
TRBJ2-1,TRBV27,ASSFVLRARGEQF
TRBJ1-3,TRBV19,ASRRQGYSGNTIY